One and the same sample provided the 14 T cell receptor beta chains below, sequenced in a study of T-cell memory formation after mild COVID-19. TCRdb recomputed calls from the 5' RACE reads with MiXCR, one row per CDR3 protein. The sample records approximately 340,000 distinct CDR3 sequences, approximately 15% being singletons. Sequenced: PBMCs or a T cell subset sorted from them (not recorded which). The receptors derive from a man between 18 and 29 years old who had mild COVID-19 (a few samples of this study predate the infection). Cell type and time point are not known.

The CDR3 sequence: CASSADSLAKNIQYF. The CDR3 coding sequence is TGTGCCAGCAGCGCCGACAGTCTAGCCAAAAACATTCAGTACTTC. The rearrangement links TRBV5-5 to TRBJ2-4; TRBD1 might be the D (5 bases). The CDR3 is 15 residues long. Germline V gene data show CDR1 as SGHKS and CDR2 as YYEKEE (reference sequence). Deletions cut 4 bases from V and 0 bases from J, with 11 bases between.

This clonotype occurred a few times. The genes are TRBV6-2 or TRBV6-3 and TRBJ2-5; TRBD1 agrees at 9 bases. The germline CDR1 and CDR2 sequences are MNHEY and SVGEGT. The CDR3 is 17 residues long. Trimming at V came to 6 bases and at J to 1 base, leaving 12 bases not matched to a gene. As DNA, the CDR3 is TGTGCCAGCAGCCGACTCTTGGTGGGACAGGGCCAAGAGACCCAGTACTTC. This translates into CASSRLLVGQGQETQYF.

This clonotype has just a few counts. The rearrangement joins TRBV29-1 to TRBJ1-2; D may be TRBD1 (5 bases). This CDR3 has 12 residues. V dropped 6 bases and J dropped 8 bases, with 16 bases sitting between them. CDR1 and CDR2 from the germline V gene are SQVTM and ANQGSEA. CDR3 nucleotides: TGCAGCGTCGGGTCCTGGGGGTCCGGCTACACCTTC. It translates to CSVGSWGSGYTF.

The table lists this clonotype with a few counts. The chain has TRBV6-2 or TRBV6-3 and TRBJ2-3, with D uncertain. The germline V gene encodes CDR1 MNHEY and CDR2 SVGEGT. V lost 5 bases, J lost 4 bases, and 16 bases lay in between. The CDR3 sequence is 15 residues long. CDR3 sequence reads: CASSRAHVGPDTQYF. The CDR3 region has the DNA TGTGCCAGCAGTAGGGCCCATGTCGGCCCAGATACGCAGTATTTT.

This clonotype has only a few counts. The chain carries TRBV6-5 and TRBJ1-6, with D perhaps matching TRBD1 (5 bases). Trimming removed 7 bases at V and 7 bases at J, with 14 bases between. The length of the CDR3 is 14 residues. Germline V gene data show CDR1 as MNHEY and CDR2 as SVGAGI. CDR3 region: CASTPGTVNSPLHF. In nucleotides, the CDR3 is TGTGCCAGCACCCCTGGGACGGTAAATTCACCCCTCCACTTT.

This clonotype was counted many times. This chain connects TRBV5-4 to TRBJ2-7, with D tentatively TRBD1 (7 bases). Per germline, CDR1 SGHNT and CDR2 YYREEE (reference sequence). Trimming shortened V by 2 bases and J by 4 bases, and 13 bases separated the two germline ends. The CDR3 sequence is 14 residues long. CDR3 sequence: CASSFGRGRYEQYF. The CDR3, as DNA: TGTGCCAGCAGCTTTGGCAGGGGGAGGTACGAGCAGTACTTC.

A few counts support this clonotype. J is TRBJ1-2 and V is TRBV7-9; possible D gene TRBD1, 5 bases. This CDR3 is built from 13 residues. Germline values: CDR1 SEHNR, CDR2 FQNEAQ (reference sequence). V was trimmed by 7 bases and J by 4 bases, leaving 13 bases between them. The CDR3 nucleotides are TGTGCCAGCACGGCCGGGACGGGCTATGGCTACACCTTC. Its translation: CASTAGTGYGYTF.

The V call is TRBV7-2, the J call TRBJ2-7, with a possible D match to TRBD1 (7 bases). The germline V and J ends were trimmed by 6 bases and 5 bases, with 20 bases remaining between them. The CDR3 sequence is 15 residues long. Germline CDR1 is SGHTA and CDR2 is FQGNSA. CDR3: CASRPGGTEANEQYF. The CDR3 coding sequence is TGTGCCAGCAGGCCAGGCGGGACAGAGGCCAACGAGCAGTACTTC.

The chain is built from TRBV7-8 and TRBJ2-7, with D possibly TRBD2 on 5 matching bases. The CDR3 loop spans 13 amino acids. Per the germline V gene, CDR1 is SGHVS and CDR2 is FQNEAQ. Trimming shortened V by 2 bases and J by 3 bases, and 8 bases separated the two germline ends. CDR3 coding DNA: TGTGCCAGCAGCTTACCGGGGATCTACGAGCAGTACGTC. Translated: CASSLPGIYEQYV.

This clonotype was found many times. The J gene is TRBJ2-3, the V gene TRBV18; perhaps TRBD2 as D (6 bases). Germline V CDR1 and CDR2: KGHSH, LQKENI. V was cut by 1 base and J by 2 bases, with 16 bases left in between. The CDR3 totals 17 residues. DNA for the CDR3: TGTGCCAGCTCACCACACGTAGCAGGAGGGACCACAGATACGCAGTATTTT. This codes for CASSPHVAGGTTDTQYF.

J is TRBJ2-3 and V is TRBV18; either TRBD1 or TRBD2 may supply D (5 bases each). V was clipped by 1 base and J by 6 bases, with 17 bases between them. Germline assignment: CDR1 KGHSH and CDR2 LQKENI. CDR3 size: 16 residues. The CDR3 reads CASSPLSGASVDTQYF. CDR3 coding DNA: TGTGCCAGCTCACCACTGTCCGGGGCGTCGGTGGATACGCAGTATTTT.

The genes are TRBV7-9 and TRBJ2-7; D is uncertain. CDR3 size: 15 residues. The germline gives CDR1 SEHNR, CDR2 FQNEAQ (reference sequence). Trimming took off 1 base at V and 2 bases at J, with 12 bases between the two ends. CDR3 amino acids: CASSLGPAPAYEQYF. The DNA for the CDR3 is TGTGCCAGCAGCTTAGGTCCAGCCCCAGCCTACGAGCAGTACTTC.

The CDR3 is CASSLIQNGYTF. The CDR3 DNA reads TGTGCCAGCAGCTTAATCCAGAATGGCTACACCTTC. The V and J genes are TRBV7-2 and TRBJ1-2; D not certain. The CDR3 has 12 amino acids. Germline V gene data show CDR1 as SGHTA and CDR2 as FQGNSA. V lost 2 bases and J lost 6, with 7 bases in between.

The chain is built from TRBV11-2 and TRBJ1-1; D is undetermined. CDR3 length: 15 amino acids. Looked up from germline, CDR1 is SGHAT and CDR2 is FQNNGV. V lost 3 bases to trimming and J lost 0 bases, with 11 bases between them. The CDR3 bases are TGTGCCAGCAGCTTGGGCCTATTTATGAACACTGAAGCTTTCTTT. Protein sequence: CASSLGLFMNTEAFF.